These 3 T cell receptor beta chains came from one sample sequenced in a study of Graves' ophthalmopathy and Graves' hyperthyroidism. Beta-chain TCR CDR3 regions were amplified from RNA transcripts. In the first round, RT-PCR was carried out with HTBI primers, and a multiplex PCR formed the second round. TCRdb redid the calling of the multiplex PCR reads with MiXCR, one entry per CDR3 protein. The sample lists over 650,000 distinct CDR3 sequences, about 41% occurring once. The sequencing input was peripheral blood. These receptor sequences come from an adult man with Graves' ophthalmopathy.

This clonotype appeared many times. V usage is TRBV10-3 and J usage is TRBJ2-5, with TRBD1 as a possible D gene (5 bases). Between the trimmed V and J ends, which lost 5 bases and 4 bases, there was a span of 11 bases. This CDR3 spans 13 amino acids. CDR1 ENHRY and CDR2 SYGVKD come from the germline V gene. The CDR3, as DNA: TGTGCCATCAGTAAACAGGAACGAGAGACCCAGTACTTC. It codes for CAISKQERETQYF.

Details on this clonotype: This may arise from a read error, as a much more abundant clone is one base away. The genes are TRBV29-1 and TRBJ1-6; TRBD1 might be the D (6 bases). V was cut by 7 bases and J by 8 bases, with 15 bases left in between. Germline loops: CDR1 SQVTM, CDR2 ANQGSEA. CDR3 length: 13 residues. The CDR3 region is CSAEVGGDSPLHF. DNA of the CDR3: TGCAGCGCTGAGGTAGGGGGTGATTCACCCCTCCACTTT.

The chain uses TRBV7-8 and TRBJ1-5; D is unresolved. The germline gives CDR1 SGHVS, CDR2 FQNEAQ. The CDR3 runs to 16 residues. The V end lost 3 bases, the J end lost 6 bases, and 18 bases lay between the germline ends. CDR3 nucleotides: TGTGCCAGCAGCTTTGGGTCGGTAGCCTCGGGTCAGCCCCAGCATTTT. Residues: CASSFGSVASGQPQHF.